A single sample gave rise to the 14 T cell receptor beta chains below, sequenced in a study of CD4 T cells in relation to SARS-CoV-2 and coronaviruses. Unexposed donor CD4+ T cells date from about 2011-2018, before the COVID-19 pandemic. After around nine days of culture, CD4+ T cells were isolated. Profiling relied on immunoSEQ multiplex PCR, and the TCRdb table lists in-frame clones only, not all of them. The sample has around 31,000 clones; approximately 79% are singletons. These receptors' targets are unknown. The sample consisted of CD4+ T cells from PBMCs, cultured in vitro. These receptors all come from a human donor in good health.

The chain has TRBV23-1 and TRBJ1-6; 10 positions match TRBD1. TRBV23-1 falls under the ORF class, with uncertain function. This CDR3 is built from 19 residues. V gave up 2 bases and J gave up 0 bases; unmatched junction bases: 7. Written as DNA, the CDR3 is TGCGCCAGCAGTCAACCGGGACAGGGGAATAGCTCCTATAATTCACCCCTCCACTTT. Translation gives CASSQPGQGNSSYNSPLHF.

The chain joins TRBV27 to TRBJ1-2; TRBD1 might be the D (6 bases). V was pared by 6 bases and J by 4 bases, with 12 bases between. The CDR3 is made up of 13 amino acids. Germline V lookup: CDR1 MNHEY, CDR2 SMNVEV (reference sequence). CDR3 sequence: CASRTTGSYGYTF. The CDR3 DNA reads TGTGCCAGCAGAACTACAGGGAGCTATGGCTACACCTTC.

The genes are TRBV18 and TRBJ2-3, with a possible D match to TRBD1 (5 bases). V dropped 4 bases and J dropped 6 bases, with 14 bases sitting between them. The CDR3 is 14 amino acids. Per the germline V gene, CDR1 is KGHSH and CDR2 is LQKENI. The chain's CDR3 is CASSLDIRTDTQYF. The DNA for the CDR3 is TGTGCCAGCTCACTGGACATTAGAACCGATACGCAGTATTTT.

In the case of this clone: Germline is not matched at one junction end, which may reflect a read error. The rearrangement joins TRBV12-3 or TRBV12-4 to TRBJ2-7, with TRBD1 identical over 7 bases. The CDR3 extends over 11 amino acids. The chain's CDR3 is CASGGDRAVDF. Here the CDR3 DNA reads TGTGCCAGCGGAGGAGACAGGGCCGTGGACTTC.

This chain links TRBV7-8 with TRBJ1-2, with D unresolved. The CDR3 has 13 amino acids. Germline CDR1 reads SGHVS; CDR2 reads FQNEAQ. V was cut by 1 base and J by 1 base, with 4 bases left in between. The chain's CDR3 is CASSLGVNYGYTF. The CDR3, as DNA: TGTGCCAGCAGCTTAGGAGTTAACTATGGCTACACCTTC. Supplemented by reference TRBV7-8 and TRBJ1-2, the full variable domain reads GAGVSQSPRYKVAKRGQDVALRCDPISGHVSLFWYQQALGQGPEFLTYFQNEAQLDKSGLPSDRFFAERPEGSVSTLKIQRTQQEDSAVYLCASSLGVNYGYTFGSGTRLTVV.

A few counts support this clone. CDR3 protein: CSGGQGSYEQYF. CDR3 nucleotides: TGCAGCGGGGGACAGGGGTCTTACGAGCAGTACTTC. The rearrangement joins TRBV29-1 to TRBJ2-7, with 10 bases identical to TRBD1. Germline assignment: CDR1 SQVTM and CDR2 ANQGSEA. The CDR3 has 12 amino acids. Germline trimming cut 7 bases from V and 4 bases from J; bases unmatched to any gene: 4.

The rearrangement uses TRBV29-1 and TRBJ1-2, with a weak D call TRBD1 (5 bases). CDR1 SQVTM and CDR2 ANQGSEA come from the germline V gene. Deletions cut 1 base from V and 2 bases from J, with 11 bases between. The CDR3 sequence is 14 residues long. CDR3 nucleotides: TGCAGCGTTGAAGGGGGACCAATAAACTATGGCTACACCTTC. It is translated as CSVEGGPINYGYTF.

CDR3: CAISEPTGGGYTF. The CDR3, as DNA: TGTGCCATCAGTGAGCCGACAGGGGGTGGCTACACCTTC. This chain links TRBV10-3 with TRBJ1-2; 9 bases are a match to TRBD1. The V and J ends lost 2 bases and 7 bases, in that order; junction bases with no gene match: 2. The CDR3 contains 13 residues. CDR1 ENHRY and CDR2 SYGVKD come from the germline V gene.

The J gene is TRBJ1-3, the V gene TRBV7-2; a possible D gene is TRBD1 (6 bases). The CDR3 contains 14 residues. The V and J ends lost 2 bases and 8 bases respectively, with 13 bases between them. Germline V gene lookup returns CDR1 SGHTA and CDR2 FQGNSA. The CDR3 sequence: CASSLTGNSDTIYF. The CDR3 nucleotides are TGTGCCAGCAGCTTAACAGGGAACTCGGACACCATATATTTT.

V is TRBV7-8 and J is TRBJ2-1, with 8 bases aligning to TRBD2. CDR1 and CDR2 from the germline V gene are SGHVS and FQNEAQ. CDR3 length equals 14 residues. Trimming cost V 5 bases and J 12 bases; bases outside gene matches: 12. As DNA, the CDR3 is TGTGCCAGCAGCATTCGGGAGGGGTCGGACGGGCAGTTCTTC. Amino acids: CASSIREGSDGQFF.

The chain has TRBV6-5 and TRBJ2-4; unclear D gene. This CDR3 has 16 residues. Germline lookup yields CDR1 MNHEY and CDR2 SVGAGI. With 2 bases removed from V and 1 base from J, the gap between germline ends came to 12 bases. The CDR3 DNA reads TGTGCCAGCAGTTACGGGCCCACTCTTGCCAAAAACATTCAGTACTTC. It is translated as CASSYGPTLAKNIQYF.

The DNA of the CDR3 is TGTGCCAGCAGTCCCAGGGGAGGGACAGATACGCAGTATTTT. Its protein product is CASSPRGGTDTQYF. The chain joins TRBV28 to TRBJ2-3, with D perhaps TRBD2 (7 bases). Germline V lookup: CDR1 MDHEN, CDR2 SYDVKM. V lost 5 bases to trimming and J lost 3 bases, with 12 bases between them. The CDR3 length is 14 residues.

The rearrangement uses TRBV4-2 and TRBJ2-1; D is possibly TRBD2 (6 bases). This CDR3 spans 15 amino acids. Germline V gene lookup returns CDR1 LGHNA and CDR2 YNFKEQ. The germline V and J ends were trimmed by 7 bases and 4 bases, with 17 bases remaining between them. The CDR3, as DNA: TGTGCCAGCACACCGGCGGGCCGGGAGTACAATGAGCAGTTCTTC. Translating it yields CASTPAGREYNEQFF.

The CDR3 sequence: CASTPGGAGGGYEQYF. CDR3 nucleotides: TGTGCCAGCACCCCTGGGGGAGCGGGGGGAGGGTACGAGCAGTACTTC. The chain carries TRBV4-2 and TRBJ2-7; 9 nucleotides align to TRBD2. Trimming at V came to 7 bases and at J to 4 bases, leaving 14 bases not matched to a gene. The CDR3 loop spans 16 amino acids. CDR1 and CDR2 (germline): LGHNA, YNFKEQ.